The 26 T cell receptor beta chains in this list originate from one sample, sequenced in a study of Ad26.COV2.S vaccination and SARS-CoV-2 variants. Produced via immunoSEQ multiplex PCR; TCRdb's table is partial and in-frame only. The data show about 350,000 clones, around nine tenths seen once. Treatment noted: roughly 20 received Ad26.COV2.S at low or high dose, single or two shots; five or six received placebo; per-sample allocation not given. On day 63 after the first injection, vaccine and placebo recipients gave samples. Material: peripheral blood, obtained in a trial of Ad26.COV2.S vaccine versus placebo. The receptors come from a person aged 18 to 65 who received the Ad26.COV2.S COVID-19 vaccine or a placebo.

As concerns this clone: The germline gene is not matched at one end of the junction; a read error may be the cause. V gene TRBV3-1 (or the pseudogene TRBV3-2) combines with J gene TRBJ1-1, with D perhaps TRBD1 (5 bases). Germline loops: CDR1 LGHDT, CDR2 YNNKEL (reference sequence). This CDR3 is built from 13 residues. This chain's CDR3 is CASTQGVPTEAFF. The CDR3 DNA reads TGTGCCAGCACCCAAGGGGTTCCCACTGAAGCTTTCTTT.

The J gene is TRBJ2-5, the V gene TRBV4-1; 8 bases align to TRBD2. V lost 3 bases to trimming and J lost 3 bases; unmatched junction nucleotides: 12. CDR1 MGHRA and CDR2 YSYEKL come from the germline V gene. The CDR3 consists of 17 residues. As DNA, the CDR3 is TGCGCCAGCAGCCACCCGTGGCGTGGGCGGGGGGAAGAGACCCAGTACTTC. It is translated as CASSHPWRGRGEETQYF.

The chain carries TRBV24-1 and TRBJ1-5; the match to TRBD1 covers 7 bases. Germline assignment: CDR1 KGHDR and CDR2 SFDVKD. The V segment lost 5 bases and the J segment 2 bases; nucleotides outside the gene matches: 5. The CDR3 contains 15 residues. The CDR3 sequence is CATSGTTGGNQPQHF. CDR3 DNA sequence: TGTGCCACCAGTGGTACTACAGGGGGCAATCAGCCCCAGCATTTT.

The rearrangement joins TRBV7-2 to TRBJ1-3; the match to TRBD1 covers 10 bases. The CDR3 has 15 residues. The V and J ends lost 5 bases and 2 bases, in that order; junction bases with no gene match: 3. The germline V gene encodes CDR1 SGHTA and CDR2 FQGNSA. CDR3 nucleotides: TGTGCCAGCAGCCCCGGGACAGGGGCTGGAAACACCATATATTTT. It translates to CASSPGTGAGNTIYF.

This clone was recorded once. V and J are TRBV7-6 and TRBJ2-3; a weak D match, TRBD2 (5 bases). This CDR3 has 17 amino acids. Germline V CDR1 and CDR2: SGHVS, FNYEAQ. The germline V and J ends were trimmed by 5 bases and 0 bases, with 18 bases remaining between them. The CDR3 reads CASSHGLGGPSTDTQYF. DNA of the CDR3: TGTGCCAGCAGCCATGGTCTCGGAGGTCCTAGCACAGATACGCAGTATTTT.

The rearrangement uses TRBV23-1 and TRBJ1-1; D is ambiguous. TRBV23-1 is flagged as an ORF with uncertain function. The CDR3 sequence is 14 residues long. V was clipped by 1 base and J by 3 bases, with 9 bases between them. CDR3 protein: CASSQFKGDTEAFF. The DNA for the CDR3 is TGCGCCAGCAGTCAATTTAAGGGCGACACTGAAGCTTTCTTT.

The chain couples TRBV4-2 to TRBJ1-4; D perhaps matches TRBD1 (6 bases). V dropped 0 bases and J dropped 7 bases, with 12 bases sitting between them. Germline CDR1 reads LGHNA; CDR2 reads YNFKEQ. The CDR3 contains 15 residues. The CDR3 loop reads CASSQEQGGGEKLFF. The CDR3 DNA follows: TGTGCCAGCAGCCAAGAACAGGGAGGAGGTGAAAAACTGTTTTTT.

The J gene is TRBJ2-6, the V gene TRBV4-2, with D possibly being TRBD2 (6 bases). CDR3 length: 17 residues. The germline V gene encodes CDR1 LGHNA and CDR2 YNFKEQ. V shed 3 bases and J shed 4 bases, with 16 bases lying between them. CDR3 protein: CASSHPRGGTGANVLTF. The CDR3 DNA reads TGTGCCAGCAGCCATCCCCGGGGAGGTACCGGGGCCAACGTCCTGACTTTC.

V is TRBV4-3 and J is TRBJ1-4, with 7 bases fitting TRBD1. Germline assignment: CDR1 LGHNA and CDR2 YSLEER. J lost 1 base, V lost 0 bases, and 8 bases had no gene match. CDR3 length: 18 residues. The CDR3 DNA follows: TGCGCCAGCAGCCAAGATCGCGGCAGGGGGGGAACTAATGAAAAACTGTTTTTT. This encodes CASSQDRGRGGTNEKLFF.

The chain is built from TRBV19 and TRBJ2-1; no clear D. CDR1 is LNHDA, CDR2 SQIVND, per germline (reference sequence). The V end was cut by 1 base, the J end by 5 bases, with 15 bases between. The CDR3 length is 16 residues. The CDR3 DNA sequence: TGTGCCAGTAGTATAGGGTTTCGGCAGGTCCACAATGAGCAGTTCTTC. Its translation is CASSIGFRQVHNEQFF.

The J gene is TRBJ1-5, the V gene TRBV2; D unclear. CDR3 size: 14 residues. V lost 9 bases and J 0 bases, leaving 12 bases between the germline ends. In germline, CDR1 is SNHLY, CDR2 FYNNEI. CDR3 sequence reads: CASTRADSNQPQHF. The CDR3 DNA is TGTGCCAGTACCCGGGCGGATAGCAATCAGCCCCAGCATTTT.

V is TRBV18 and J is TRBJ1-3; 9 bases align to TRBD1. Germline loops: CDR1 KGHSH, CDR2 LQKENI. The CDR3 consists of 17 residues. Trimming at V came to 5 bases and at J to 2 bases, leaving 10 bases not matched to a gene. The CDR3 sequence: CASSAGTGMDAGNTIYF. CDR3 nucleotide sequence: TGTGCCAGCTCAGCCGGGACAGGGATGGACGCTGGAAACACCATATATTTT.

The chain has TRBV15 and TRBJ2-1; possibly TRBD2 for D (6 bases). Trimming took off 0 bases at V and 0 bases at J, with 9 bases between the two ends. Germline V gene sequence: CDR1 LNHNV, CDR2 YYDKDF (reference sequence). CDR3 length: 16 residues. As DNA, the CDR3 is TGTGCCACCAGCAGAGATCGGGAGTACTCCTACAATGAGCAGTTCTTC. It translates to CATSRDREYSYNEQFF.

This clone showed up just once. This chain connects TRBV14 to TRBJ2-7, with D maybe TRBD2 (5 bases). V lost 1 base and J 7 bases, leaving 11 bases between the germline ends. Per germline, CDR1 SGHDN and CDR2 FVKESK. The CDR3 is made up of 13 amino acids. In nucleotides, the CDR3 is TGTGCCAGCAGCCAAGCGGCGGGTCGGGAGCAGTACTTC. Translating it yields CASSQAAGREQYF. Supplemented by reference TRBV14 and TRBJ2-7, the full variable domain reads EAGVTQFPSHSVIEKGQTVTLRCDPISGHDNLYWYRRVMGKEIKFLLHFVKESKQDESGMPNNRFLAERTGGTYSTLKVQPAELEDSGVYFCASSQAAGREQYFGPGTRLTVT.

The chain combines TRBV6-2 or TRBV6-3 with TRBJ2-1; D might be TRBD1 or TRBD2, each matching 5 bases. Between the trimmed V and J ends, which lost 5 bases and 2 bases, there was a span of 19 bases. The germline gives CDR1 MNHEY, CDR2 SVGEGT. This CDR3 has 17 residues. Here the CDR3 DNA reads TGTGCCAGCAGTACGGTGGGGGTCCTCAGGACCTACAATGAGCAGTTCTTC. Protein product: CASSTVGVLRTYNEQFF.

The chain combines TRBV11-2 with TRBJ1-3, with D uncertain. Germline V gene lookup returns CDR1 SGHAT and CDR2 FQNNGV. This CDR3 region has 16 residues. Trimming removed 1 base from V and 0 bases from J, with 10 bases in between. In DNA form, the CDR3 reads TGTGCCAGCAGCTTAGGGCAGGCCACCTCTGGAAACACCATATATTTT. Its translation is CASSLGQATSGNTIYF. Looking up the rest from reference TRBV11-2 and TRBJ1-3 gives the full variable domain: EAGVAQSPRYKIIEKRQSVAFWCNPISGHATLYWYQQILGQGPKLLIQFQNNGVVDDSQLPKDRFSAERLKGVDSTLKIQPAKLEDSAVYLCASSLGQATSGNTIYFGEGSWLTVV.

V gene TRBV5-1 combines with J gene TRBJ2-1, with 8 bases lining up with TRBD2. CDR3 length: 15 amino acids. The V gene's germline CDR1 is SGHRS and CDR2 YFSETQ. Trimming cost V 7 bases and J 0 bases; bases outside gene matches: 6. The CDR3 nucleotides read TGCGCCAGCTTCGACAGCGGGAGCTCCTACAATGAGCAGTTCTTC. The encoded protein is CASFDSGSSYNEQFF.

DNA for the CDR3: TGTGCCAGCAGTAGCGGGAGGGCCGGGGAGACCCAGTACTTC. Encoded protein: CASSSGRAGETQYF. The chain employs TRBV28 and TRBJ2-5, with 10 bases identical to TRBD2. The germline CDR1 and CDR2 sequences are MDHEN and SYDVKM. With 5 bases clipped from V and 5 bases from J, the junction kept 5 bases outside the gene matches. The CDR3 sequence is 14 residues long.

The chain has TRBV7-9 and TRBJ1-1; TRBD1 matches at 8 bases. The junction had 7 bases not matched to a gene; V was cut back by 5 bases and J by 2 bases. In germline, CDR1 is SEHNR, CDR2 FQNEAQ (reference sequence). The CDR3 covers 15 residues. CDR3 DNA: TGTGCCAGCAGCCGGACAGGGTTCCTAAACACTGAAGCTTTCTTT. Its translation: CASSRTGFLNTEAFF.

The V and J genes are TRBV6-6 and TRBJ1-2; 11 bases align to TRBD1. Trimming at V came to 5 bases and at J to 4 bases, leaving 12 bases not matched to a gene. CDR1 and CDR2 (germline): MNHNY, SVGAGI (reference sequence). This CDR3 spans 17 amino acids. CDR3 amino acids: CASSPNNAGTGGYGYTF. CDR3 in DNA: TGTGCCAGCAGTCCTAACAACGCCGGGACAGGGGGCTATGGCTACACCTTC.

CDR3 sequence (DNA): TGTGCCAGCAGCCTGACTAGCGGGAGCTCCTACGAGCAGTACTTC. Its translation: CASSLTSGSSYEQYF. This sequence joins TRBV5-4 and TRBJ2-7; 12 nucleotides agree with TRBD2. CDR1 is SGHNT and CDR2 is YYREEE in the germline V gene (reference sequence). V dropped 4 bases and J dropped 0; count of bases not matched to a gene: 2. The CDR3 sequence is 15 residues long.

This clone was seen only once. This chain joins TRBV7-9 and TRBJ2-5; D gene uncertain. The CDR3 spans 15 residues. V lost 4 bases, J lost 5 bases, and 17 bases lay in between. Germline V gives CDR1 SEHNR, CDR2 FQNEAQ (reference sequence). This CDR3 is CASSYHLTERETQYF. Written as DNA, the CDR3 is TGTGCCAGCAGCTACCACCTGACGGAACGGGAGACCCAGTACTTC.

The chain is built from TRBV28 and TRBJ1-4; D unclear. The CDR3 spans 15 residues. Germline V lookup: CDR1 MDHEN, CDR2 SYDVKM. The V and J ends lost 6 bases and 3 bases respectively, with 14 bases between them. The CDR3 DNA sequence: TGTGCCAGCAGCCTCTCGGGTTTTGCTAATGAAAAACTGTTTTTT. It specifies CASSLSGFANEKLFF.

This chain's CDR3 is CASSYSAAPYEQYF. CDR3 sequence (DNA): TGTGCCAGCAGTTACTCAGCGGCACCCTACGAGCAGTACTTC. The V and J genes are TRBV6-6 and TRBJ2-7; D may be TRBD2 (5 bases). Per germline, CDR1 MNHNY and CDR2 SVGAGI (reference sequence). The V end lost 0 bases, the J end lost 2 bases, and 8 bases lay between the germline ends. The CDR3 is 14 residues long.

This chain links TRBV2 with TRBJ1-2; D may be TRBD1 (6 bases). The CDR3 length is 17 residues. Per the germline V gene, CDR1 is SNHLY and CDR2 is FYNNEI. Deletions cut 3 bases from V and 2 bases from J, with 19 bases between. As DNA, the CDR3 is TGTGCCAGCAGTGATGCAGGGCGGCGGCAGGGGAACTATGGCTACACCTTC. Encoded protein: CASSDAGRRQGNYGYTF.

This clone was seen a single time. The genes are TRBV5-4 and TRBJ2-1, with a tentative D call TRBD2 (5 bases). Germline-derived CDR1 and CDR2 are SGHNT and YYREEE (reference sequence). V shed 0 bases and J shed 7 bases, with 8 bases lying between them. The length of the CDR3 is 13 residues. Here the CDR3 DNA reads TGTGCCAGCAGCTTGGCGGGCGGGAATGAGCAGTTCTTC. Encoded protein: CASSLAGGNEQFF.